One and the same sample provided the 10 T cell receptor beta chains below, sequenced in a study of chemoradiotherapy in HPV16-positive cancers. Repertoires were generated with immunoSEQ multiplex PCR, while TCRdb's copy carries only in-frame clones and drops some. Among about 32,000 clones listed, about nine tenths were seen once. The specimen comprised blood, sampled from a patient who underwent chemoradiotherapy. The receptors come from a human donor with HPV-associated anogenital cancer.

This clone was observed once. This rearrangement joins TRBV15 to TRBJ1-4, with D unclear. CDR3 length equals 14 residues. Germline assignment: CDR1 LNHNV and CDR2 YYDKDF (reference sequence). The V end lost 5 bases, the J end lost 2 bases, and 9 bases lay between the germline ends. CDR3 nucleotides: TGTGCCACCAGCGAGGGCAATACTAATGAAAAACTGTTTTTT. Its translation: CATSEGNTNEKLFF.

CDR3: CASRSLPVGSGNTIYF. The CDR3, as DNA: TGCGCCAGCAGATCCCTTCCCGTGGGCTCTGGAAACACCATATATTTT. The chain employs TRBV10-2 and TRBJ1-3; no firm D call. This CDR3 spans 16 amino acids. V was cut by 6 bases and J by 0 bases, with 15 bases left in between. Germline assignment: CDR1 WSHSY and CDR2 SAAADI.

This chain joins TRBV29-1 and TRBJ2-5; no definite D call. The germline V and J ends were trimmed by 1 base and 5 bases, with 11 bases remaining between them. Looked up from germline, CDR1 is SQVTM and CDR2 is ANQGSEA. This CDR3 region has 13 residues. The CDR3 sequence: CSVEGVGRETQYF. CDR3 nucleotide sequence: TGCAGCGTTGAAGGTGTCGGTCGCGAGACCCAGTACTTC.

The chain carries TRBV6-6 and TRBJ1-5, with 7 bases that match TRBD1. J was trimmed by 4 bases and V by 5 bases; bases with no gene match: 8. The CDR3 runs to 15 residues. The germline V gene has CDR1 MNHNY and CDR2 SVGAGI (reference sequence). The CDR3 bases are TGTGCCAGCAGTCTTGGGACAGCCCCAAATCAGCCCCAGCATTTT. Its translation: CASSLGTAPNQPQHF.

V gene TRBV19 combines with J gene TRBJ1-1; D is unresolved. V was cut by 5 bases and J by 1 base, with 8 bases left in between. The length of the CDR3 is 13 residues. CDR1 is LNHDA, CDR2 SQIVND, per germline (reference sequence). The CDR3 region is CASSFMTNTEAFF. The CDR3 region has the DNA TGTGCCAGTAGTTTCATGACGAACACTGAAGCTTTCTTT.

The table lists this clone with a count of one. The J gene is TRBJ1-1, the V gene TRBV6-5; weak D call: TRBD1 (5 bases). CDR1 and CDR2 from the germline V gene are MNHEY and SVGAGI. V gave up 6 bases and J gave up 1 base, with 9 bases separating them. The CDR3 sequence is 13 residues long. The CDR3 reads CASRGLTNTEAFF. The CDR3 bases are TGTGCCAGCAGGGGACTGACGAACACTGAAGCTTTCTTT.

V usage is TRBV5-1 and J usage is TRBJ1-1; 7 nucleotides match TRBD1. With 2 bases clipped from V and 3 bases from J, the junction kept 1 base outside the gene matches. This CDR3 has 13 residues. CDR1 is SGHRS, CDR2 YFSETQ, per germline. In DNA, the CDR3 is TGCGCCAGCAGCTTAGACAGGGACACTGAAGCTTTCTTT. It is translated as CASSLDRDTEAFF.

This clone was seen a few times. CDR3 protein: CASSLAGGLNEQFF. The DNA for the CDR3 is TGTGCCAGCAGCTTAGCGGGGGGGCTCAATGAGCAGTTCTTC. V gene TRBV7-9 combines with J gene TRBJ2-1, with D perhaps TRBD2 (7 bases). With 0 bases removed from V and 6 bases from J, the gap between germline ends came to 9 bases. CDR1 is SEHNR and CDR2 is FQNEAQ in the germline V gene (reference sequence). The CDR3 runs 14 residues.

J is TRBJ2-7 and V is TRBV6-1; 7 bases map to TRBD1. Germline V gene data show CDR1 as MNHNS and CDR2 as SASEGT. The CDR3 has 12 residues. The J segment lost 4 bases and the V segment lost 10 bases, leaving 7 bases of the junction unmatched. CDR3 DNA sequence: TGTGCCACTCGACAGGGAAATTACGAGCAGTACTTC. Translation gives CATRQGNYEQYF.

The rearrangement joins TRBV11-2 to TRBJ1-1; D may be TRBD1 (5 bases). Per the germline V gene, CDR1 is SGHAT and CDR2 is FQNNGV. Between the trimmed V and J ends, which lost 1 base and 2 bases, there was a span of 11 bases. This CDR3 spans 15 amino acids. The CDR3 loop reads CASSLAAQGNTEAFF. DNA of the CDR3: TGTGCCAGCAGCTTAGCTGCGCAGGGAAACACTGAAGCTTTCTTT.